This T cell receptor beta chain was observed in a study of neurological immune-mediated disorders. Notes on the study in general: Expanded clones shared no CDR3 amino acid sequences across subjects, suggesting private repertoires in all groups. The highest TCR clonal expansion occurred in HTLV-1-associated myelopathy; multiple sclerosis fell below healthy controls.

This clonotype was counted many times. Antigen: not known. Stated time point: longitudinal time-point 1 (baseline). Per the germline V gene, CDR1 is DFQATT and CDR2 is SNEGSKA (reference sequence). V dropped 6 bases and J dropped 10 bases, with 11 bases sitting between them. The CDR3 is made up of 10 amino acids. The cDNA was generated by 5'RACE with 10-nucleotide random UMIs. From 15-18 subjects, over 170 million TCR-beta sequences were obtained in each sequencing run. One entry per CDR3 protein results from TCRdb running MiXCR on the 5' RACE reads. The sample lists 50,000 to 70,000 distinct CDR3 sequences, about 10% occurring once.

V gene TRBV20-1 combines with J gene TRBJ2-3; a possible D gene is TRBD2 (5 bases). This TCR derives from a male donor with HTLV-1-associated myelopathy (HAM/TSP). The sequencing sample was made of PBMCs. CDR3 DNA sequence: TGCAGTGCCCCACGGGGATCGCAGTATTTT. Protein product: CSAPRGSQYF.